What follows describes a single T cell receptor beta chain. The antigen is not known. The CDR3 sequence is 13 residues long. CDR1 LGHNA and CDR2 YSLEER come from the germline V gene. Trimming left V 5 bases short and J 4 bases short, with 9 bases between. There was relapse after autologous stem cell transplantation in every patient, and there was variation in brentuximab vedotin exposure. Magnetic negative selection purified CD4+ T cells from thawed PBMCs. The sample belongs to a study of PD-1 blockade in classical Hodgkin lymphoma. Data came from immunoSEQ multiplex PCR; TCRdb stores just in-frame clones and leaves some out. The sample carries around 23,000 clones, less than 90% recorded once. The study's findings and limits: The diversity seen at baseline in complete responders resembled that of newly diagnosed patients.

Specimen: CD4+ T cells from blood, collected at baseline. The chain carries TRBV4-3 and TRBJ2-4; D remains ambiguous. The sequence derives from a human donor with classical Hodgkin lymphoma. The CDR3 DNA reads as TGCGCCAGCAGCTACGACGGAAAAAACATTCAGTACTTC. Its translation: CASSYDGKNIQYF.